One and the same sample provided the 22 T cell receptor beta chains below, sequenced in a study of tumor-infiltrating lymphocytes in primary liver carcinoma. The researchers produced TCR beta cDNA from around 0.5 ug total RNA with a constant-region primer. Slightly modified ARM-PCR served as the procedure for the TCR beta libraries. These libraries came from three rounds of nested multiplex PCR. Amplification in the first two PCR rounds was performed using TRBV1-TRBV30 forward primers and a C-beta reverse primer for 10 cycles each. Each CDR3 protein gets one entry after TCRdb re-called the multiplex PCR reads with MiXCR. The table shows tens of thousands of distinct CDR3 sequences, with approximately 77% occurring only once. Extraction of RNA together with DNA used roughly 20-32 mg of unsorted bulk tissue. Sequenced material: liver tumor tissue from sampling region 1. Subset meaning: tumor region T1, superior pole. Receptors originate from a man between 35 and 55 years old with primary liver carcinoma and hepatitis B virus infection.

About this clonotype: One end of the junction does not line up with germline, which may come from a read error. V is TRBV29-1 and J is TRBJ2-7; D might be TRBD1 or TRBD2, each matching 5 bases. CDR1 is SQVTM and CDR2 is ANQGSEA in the germline V gene. The CDR3 spans 14 residues. The CDR3 loop reads CSVGGSLSNYEQYF. Written as DNA, the CDR3 is TGCAGTGTTGGGGGATCCCTTTCGAACTACGAGCAGTACTTC.

As concerns this clonotype: Its ends do not fully match the called genes, so a read error is possible. This rearrangement joins TRBV7-9 to TRBJ2-7; D is uncertain. The germline CDR1 and CDR2 sequences are SEHNR and FQNEAQ (reference sequence). The CDR3 length is 13 residues. The CDR3 region has the DNA TGTGCCGGCAGCACCCCGAGGTCCTACGAGCAGTACTTC. Translation: CAGSTPRSYEQYF.

Of note for this clonotype: The conserved phenylalanine or tryptophan normally closing the CDR3 is absent here, so this likely arose from a read error. The chain combines TRBV11-2 with TRBJ2-1, with D maybe TRBD2 (6 bases). The CDR3 extends over 14 amino acids. The germline gives CDR1 SGHAT, CDR2 FQNNGV. CDR3 sequence reads: CANSSAGPGNDQFL. Written as DNA, the CDR3 is TGTGCCAACAGTTCAGCGGGCCCTGGGAATGATCAGTTCTTA.

This clonotype was observed a single time. This chain joins TRBV11-2 and TRBJ2-7; 9 nucleotides agree with TRBD1. Germline V lookup: CDR1 SGHAT, CDR2 FQNNGV. V shed 4 bases and J 10 bases; nucleotides not matched to a gene: 14. This CDR3 spans 15 amino acids. The CDR3 DNA reads as TGTGCCAGCAGCTCTACAGGGGGCCGGAAGTACAAACAGTACTTC. Translating it yields CASSSTGGRKYKQYF.

The genes are TRBV6-6 and TRBJ2-1, with 8 bases identical to TRBD2. Unmatched junction bases numbered 9, after V lost 2 bases and J lost 12 bases. Per the germline V gene, CDR1 is MNHNY and CDR2 is SVGAGI (reference sequence). The length of the CDR3 is 14 residues. This CDR3 reads CASSYSGRAVGQFF. DNA for the CDR3: TGTGCCAGCAGTTACAGCGGGAGAGCGGTTGGGCAGTTCTTC.

CDR3 region: CASSFALDGTGELFF. The CDR3 DNA follows: TGTGCCAGCAGTTTCGCACTAGACGGCACCGGGGAGCTGTTTTTT. The rearrangement uses TRBV6-5 and TRBJ2-2; the D gene is possibly TRBD2 (5 bases). V was trimmed by 4 bases and J by 4 bases, leaving 13 bases between them. The CDR3 has 15 amino acids. Germline CDR1 reads MNHEY; CDR2 reads SVGAGI.

In regard to this clonotype: At one end the junction does not follow the germline gene, possibly because of a read error. The chain recombines TRBV14 with TRBJ1-1; D gene unclear. The CDR3 runs 12 residues. The germline V gene encodes CDR1 SGHDN and CDR2 FVKESK. CDR3 protein: CACSQDWAGAFF. CDR3 sequence (DNA): TGTGCCTGCAGCCAAGACTGGGCTGGAGCTTTCTTT.

Ten or more counts support this clonotype. The rearrangement links TRBV6-1 to TRBJ2-3, with D possibly matching TRBD2 (5 bases). This CDR3 contains 14 residues. V lost 1 base, J lost 6 bases, and 11 bases lay in between. Germline V gene data show CDR1 as MNHNS and CDR2 as SASEGT. The CDR3 nucleotides are TGTGCCAGCAGTGAAGTGGACTTTTATGATACGCAGTATTTT. Translation: CASSEVDFYDTQYF.

This chain links TRBV5-5 with TRBJ2-7; D not resolved. The V gene's germline CDR1 is SGHKS and CDR2 YYEKEE (reference sequence). The CDR3 consists of 14 residues. The V end was cut by 1 base, the J end by 5 bases, with 13 bases between. The CDR3 coding sequence is TGTGCCAGCAGCTTGAGACAATGGGCAAACGAGCAGTACTTC. Translated, it gives CASSLRQWANEQYF.

Of note for this clonotype: The missing conserved phenylalanine or tryptophan at the end of this CDR3 makes a read error likely. The chain carries TRBV29-1 and TRBJ1-2, with D possibly matching TRBD1 (5 bases). From germline, CDR1 is SQVTM and CDR2 ANQGSEA. The CDR3 consists of 13 residues. The CDR3 sequence: CSVETIGAYGYTL. In nucleotides, the CDR3 is TGCAGCGTTGAGACGATAGGGGCCTATGGGTACACCCTC.

This clonotype was counted a few times. A read error is possible here, since a much larger clone lies one base away. The chain recombines TRBV29-1 with TRBJ1-2; D may be TRBD1 (5 bases). This CDR3 contains 13 residues. Germline V gene data show CDR1 as SQVTM and CDR2 as ANQGSEA. CDR3 nucleotides: TGCAGCGTTGAGGCAGGGCCCAACTATGGCTACGCCTTC. Protein: CSVEAGPNYGYAF.

With respect to this clonotype: Germline is not matched at one junction end, which may reflect a read error. The rearrangement joins TRBV4-2 to TRBJ2-6; D possibly matches TRBD1 or TRBD2 (5 bases each). The CDR3 consists of 17 residues. Germline V gene data show CDR1 as LGHNA and CDR2 as YNFKEQ. CDR3 DNA sequence: TGTACCAGCAGTCCAGAGGGGCCTCACTCTGGGGCCAATGTCCTGACTTTC. This translates into CTSSPEGPHSGANVLTF.

Remarks on this clonotype: Without the conserved terminal phenylalanine or tryptophan, this CDR3 likely stems from a read error. The V and J genes are TRBV10-2 and TRBJ2-5, with TRBD2 as a possible D gene (5 bases). Germline V CDR1 and CDR2: WSHSY, SAAADI. This CDR3 region has 15 residues. The CDR3 DNA reads as TGCGTCAGCAGTGAAGGACTGCCCATCCAAGAGACCCAGTACCTC. Protein sequence: CVSSEGLPIQETQYL.

Notes on this clonotype: A read error may produce the germline difference seen at one junction end. The chain uses TRBV6-6 and TRBJ2-7; TRBD1 matches at 8 bases. CDR3 length: 15 amino acids. Germline V gene sequence: CDR1 MNHNY, CDR2 SVGAGI (reference sequence). In DNA, the CDR3 is TGTGCCAGCTGTCCCCGTACGGACAGGGCCTACGAGCATTACTTC. Translating gives CASCPRTDRAYEHYF.

As concerns this clonotype: This could be a read error, since a much larger clone is one nucleotide away. The rearrangement joins TRBV5-1 to TRBJ2-7; 8 bases are a match to TRBD2. In germline, CDR1 is SGHRS, CDR2 YFSETQ. The CDR3 contains 13 residues. Trimming at V came to 4 bases and at J to 5 bases, leaving 5 bases not matched to a gene. In nucleotides, the CDR3 is TGCGCCAGCAGCATCGGACTAGCCCACGAGCAGTACTTC. Protein product: CASSIGLAHEQYF.

Comment on this clonotype: One end of the junction does not line up with germline, which may come from a read error. The gene calls are TRBV6-2 or TRBV6-3 and TRBJ2-1; 7 nucleotides match TRBD1. This CDR3 region has 13 residues. Germline V gene data show CDR1 as MNHEY and CDR2 as SVGEGT. CDR3 in DNA: TGTGCCAGTAGAGACGGGACAGTCAATGAGCAGATCTTC. Translating gives CASRDGTVNEQIF.

This sequence joins TRBV11-2 and TRBJ2-1; the D is unclear. The CDR3 totals 16 residues. The V end was cut by 3 bases, the J end by 9 bases, with 21 bases between. Germline V gene data show CDR1 as SGHAT and CDR2 as FQNNGV. CDR3 residues: CASSLDVGLAVGEQFF. Written as DNA, the CDR3 is TGTGCCAGCAGCTTGGATGTCGGATTAGCCGTGGGTGAGCAGTTCTTC. Supplemented by reference TRBV11-2 and TRBJ2-1, the full variable domain reads EAGVAQSPRYKIIEKRQSVAFWCNPISGHATLYWYQQILGQGPKLLIQFQNNGVVDDSQLPKDRFSAERLKGVDSTLKIQPAKLEDSAVYLCASSLDVGLAVGEQFFGPGTRLTVL.

This chain uses TRBV4-1 with TRBJ2-1; D assignment may be TRBD1 or TRBD2 (5 bases each). The V gene's germline CDR1 is MGHRA and CDR2 YSYEKL. CDR3 size: 15 residues. V dropped 7 bases and J dropped 9 bases, with 22 bases sitting between them. Here the CDR3 DNA reads TGCGCCAGCACTGCTCGGGAACAGGAGGTGAGTGAGCAGTTCTTC. The encoded protein is CASTAREQEVSEQFF.

With regard to this clonotype: The final CDR3 position lacks the conserved phenylalanine or tryptophan, pointing to a likely read error. The chain uses TRBV11-2 and TRBJ2-7; TRBD1 or TRBD2 may be the D gene (5 bases each). This CDR3 comprises 14 residues. Germline V gene sequence: CDR1 SGHAT, CDR2 FQNNGV. CDR3 protein: CVSKPGHSSYEQYL. The DNA of the CDR3 is TGTGTCTCTAAACCGGGGCATAGCTCCTACGAACAGTACCTC.

This clonotype was picked up many times. The V gene is TRBV10-1, the J gene TRBJ2-3, with 9 nucleotides matching TRBD2. The CDR3 spans 15 residues. Germline CDR1 WNHNN, CDR2 SYGVQD (reference sequence). After removal of 8 bases from V and 1 base from J, the junction contained 7 bases not matched to a gene. CDR3 amino acids: CASSPASGGTDTQYF. In nucleotides, the CDR3 is TGCGCCAGCTCTCCAGCTAGCGGGGGCACAGATACGCAGTATTTT.

The sample holds many counts of this clonotype. The rearrangement uses TRBV5-6 and TRBJ2-3; either TRBD1 or TRBD2 may fit D (5 bases each). V lost 3 bases and J 4 bases, leaving 6 bases between the germline ends. Germline CDR1 SGHDT, CDR2 YYEEEE. The CDR3 sequence is 12 residues long. For the CDR3, the DNA is TGTGCCAGCAGCTGGGGGTCAGATACGCAGTATTTT. Its protein is CASSWGSDTQYF. The variable domain in full, with the rest retrieved from reference TRBV5-6 and TRBJ2-3, is DAGVTQSPTHLIKTRGQQVTLRCSPKSGHDTVSWYQQALGQGPQFIFQYYEEEERQRGNFPDRFSGHQFPNYSSELNVNALLLGDSALYLCASSWGSDTQYFGPGTRLTVL.

A remark on this clonotype: An end of the junction does not agree with germline; a read error may underlie this. The chain is built from TRBV5-1 and TRBJ2-7; no firm D call. From germline, CDR1 is SGHRS and CDR2 YFSETQ. This CDR3 is 16 amino acids long. The CDR3 DNA sequence: TGCACCAGCAGCTTGACAACAGCGAAAAGCTCCTATGAGCAGTACTTC. As protein: CTSSLTTAKSSYEQYF.